This T cell receptor (beta chain) was retrieved from a study of tumor-infiltrating lymphocytes in primary liver carcinoma. About the study: Among the tumors, stages were T1-T3 N0M0 and sizes roughly 4.2 to 11 cm. Findings and limits, study-wide: Tumor region pairs showed greater overlap than either tumor-adjacent or tumor-blood pairs did.

The authors made TCR beta cDNA from 450 to 600 ng total RNA with a constant-region primer. ARM-PCR, slightly modified, supplied the TCR beta libraries through three nested multiplex PCR rounds. The opening two PCR rounds, around 11 cycles each, paired TRBV1-TRBV30 forward primers with a C-beta reverse primer. Each CDR3 protein is one row after TCRdb ran MiXCR on the multiplex PCR reads. The sample holds 30,000 to 40,000 distinct CDR3 sequences, roughly 70% seen once. Note on this clonotype: Antigen specificity is unknown. A junction end diverges from the germline sequence, so it may reflect a read error.

From germline, CDR1 is SGHAT and CDR2 FQNNGV. The CDR3 is 17 amino acids. Extraction of RNA together with DNA used roughly 20-33 mg of unsorted bulk tissue. The material sequenced was liver tumor tissue from sampling region 4. The sample's subset: tumor region T4, right-lateral pole. The chain couples TRBV11-2 to TRBJ2-1; 8 bases agree with TRBD2. This receptor was taken from a man in his forties with primary liver carcinoma and hepatitis B virus infection. DNA of the CDR3: TGTGCCAGTAGCTTAGATATGGGCGGGAGGTTCTACAATGAGCTGTTCTTC. Translated, it gives CASSLDMGGRFYNELFF.